This T cell receptor beta chain was observed in a study of T cells after yellow fever vaccination. This clonotype showed up many times. TCRdb re-derived calls from the 5' RACE reads in MiXCR, one entry per CDR3 protein. This table has 200,000 to 300,000 distinct CDR3 sequences, less than 7.5% appearing once. V lost 4 bases to trimming and J lost 4 bases; unmatched junction nucleotides: 18. The CDR3 sequence is 18 residues long. CDR1 SGHAT and CDR2 FQDESV come from the germline V gene (reference sequence). The TCR was taken from a man aged 30-40 years who received the YFV17D yellow fever vaccine. The material sequenced was CD4+ T cells sorted from PBMCs, taken on the day of the yellow fever booster vaccination. This chain uses TRBV11-1 with TRBJ2-5; 7 bases fit TRBD1. CDR3 sequence: CASSSRQGGGDVRETQYF. The DNA for the CDR3 is TGTGCCAGCAGCTCACGACAGGGTGGGGGCGATGTGAGAGAGACCCAGTACTTC.